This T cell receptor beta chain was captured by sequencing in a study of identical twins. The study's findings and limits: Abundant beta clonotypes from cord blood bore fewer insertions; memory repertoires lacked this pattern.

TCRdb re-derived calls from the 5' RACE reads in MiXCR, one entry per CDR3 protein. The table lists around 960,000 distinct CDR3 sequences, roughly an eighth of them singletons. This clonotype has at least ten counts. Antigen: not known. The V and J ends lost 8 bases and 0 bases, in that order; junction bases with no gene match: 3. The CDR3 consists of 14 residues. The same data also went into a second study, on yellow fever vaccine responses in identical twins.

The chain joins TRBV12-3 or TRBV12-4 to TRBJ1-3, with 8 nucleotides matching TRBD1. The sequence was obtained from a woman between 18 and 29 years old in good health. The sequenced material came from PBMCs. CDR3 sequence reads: CASGTGLSGNTIYF. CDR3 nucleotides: TGTGCCAGCGGGACAGGCCTCTCTGGAAACACCATATATTTT.